This TCR beta chain was profiled in a study of response to subunit inactivated influenza vaccine. Study-wide points: The authors suggested that few new T cells are recruited per seasonal influenza vaccination.

Each CDR3 protein gets one entry after TCRdb re-called the RT-PCR reads with MiXCR. The sample has over 800,000 distinct CDR3 sequences, around 20% seen once; the top ten hold roughly a tenth. This clonotype has more than one count but fewer than ten. The antigen remains unidentified. V shed 0 bases and J 6 bases; nucleotides not matched to a gene: 5. This CDR3 region has 15 residues. Germline V lookup: CDR1 MNHEY, CDR2 SVGAGI. The chain employs TRBV6-5 and TRBJ2-7, with 10 nucleotides matching TRBD2. Sequences were derived from PBMCs from blood, sampled 5 days after vaccination. The clonotype comes from a man aged 50 to 60 who received an inactivated influenza vaccine. The CDR3, as DNA: TGTGCCAGCAGTTACTCGGCTAGCGGGAGCCCCGAGCAGTACTTC. This gives the protein CASSYSASGSPEQYF.